Listed below are T cell receptor beta chains from one sample, sequenced in a study of T-cell memory formation after mild COVID-19. MiXCR was run by TCRdb on the 5' RACE reads, yielding one entry per CDR3 protein. The table records 250,000 to 350,000 distinct CDR3 sequences, just under 20% of them present only once. What was sequenced was PBMCs or a T cell subset sorted from them (not recorded which). The receptors were gathered from a young man who had mild COVID-19 (a few samples of this study predate the infection). Cell type and time point are not known. The CDR3 runs from the conserved cysteine through the conserved F or W.

j_call	v_call	cdr3_aa
TRBJ2-1	TRBV5-1	CASSLPNLASGGDSYNEQFF
TRBJ2-2	TRBV3-1	CASSRGGATDTGELFF
TRBJ2-1	TRBV7-3	CASSFLGGLSYNEQFF
TRBJ1-6	TRBV5-5	CASRRPGQGPRRSPLHF
TRBJ2-1	TRBV4-1	CASSQPRGGPSNEQFF
TRBJ2-3	TRBV6-5	CASRTSGGASTDTQYF
TRBJ2-1	TRBV10-3	CAISDTGEPYNEQFF
TRBJ2-7	TRBV6-2/TRBV6-3	CASSYQLAGGYEQYF
TRBJ1-2	TRBV2	CASRDPRITNYGYTF
TRBJ2-5	TRBV10-2	CASSESKGLWAETQYF
TRBJ2-3	TRBV12-3/TRBV12-4	CASSPDRVFADTQYF
TRBJ2-7	TRBV7-9	CASSYRLPWTGGYEQYF